The 2 T cell receptor beta chains given below trace back to one sample, sequenced in a study of blood T cell repertoires in COVID-19 (TCRdb year 2020). The library was obtained by the immunoSEQ multiplex PCR assay. TCRdb re-hosts the immuneACCESS table, in-frame sequences only. Its copies lack some clones; in the studies checked, an unresolved V gene accounts for under half of them, and the cause for the rest is not known. This sample gives a few hundred thousand clones in total; around nine tenths of them show up just once. Of the sample, around a tenth is held by the ten largest clones. The sample taken for sequencing was PBMCs or T cells enriched from blood (not recorded which). These receptors all stem from a woman aged 40 to 50 who had recovered from COVID-19.

The chain couples TRBV14 to TRBJ2-2; TRBD1 matches 8 bases. V trimming: 3 bases; J trimming: 2 bases; junction bases outside the gene matches: 5. Germline-derived CDR1 and CDR2 are SGHDN and FVKESK. The CDR3 sequence is 16 residues long. CDR3 sequence: CASSHPGQGNTGELFF. The CDR3 DNA reads as TGTGCCAGCAGCCACCCAGGACAGGGTAACACCGGGGAGCTGTTTTTT.

The V call is TRBV3-1 (or the pseudogene TRBV3-2), the J call TRBJ2-7; 14 positions match TRBD2. V lost 6 bases to trimming and J lost 6 bases; unmatched junction nucleotides: 7. The CDR3 sequence is 15 residues long. The germline V gene has CDR1 LGHDT and CDR2 YNNKEL (reference sequence). CDR3 residues: CASRQTSGGAGEQYF. In nucleotides, the CDR3 is TGTGCCAGCAGGCAGACTAGCGGGGGGGCCGGCGAGCAGTACTTC.